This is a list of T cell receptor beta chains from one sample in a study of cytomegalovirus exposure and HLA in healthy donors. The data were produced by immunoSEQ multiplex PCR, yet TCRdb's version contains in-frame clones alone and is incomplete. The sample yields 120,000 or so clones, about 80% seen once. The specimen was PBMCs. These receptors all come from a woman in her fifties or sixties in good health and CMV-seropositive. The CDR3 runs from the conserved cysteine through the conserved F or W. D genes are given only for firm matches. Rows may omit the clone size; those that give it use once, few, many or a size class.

CDR3: CASSIGQGRETQYF; DNA: TGTGCCAGTAGTATAGGTCAGGGTAGAGAGACCCAGTACTTC; J: TRBJ2-5; V: TRBV19; D: -; size: -
CDR3: CASSGLSGEQFF; DNA: TGTGCCAGCAGCGGTCTTAGCGGGGAGCAGTTCTTC; J: TRBJ2-1; V: TRBV9; D: TRBD2; size: few
CDR3: CAIGDSPNTEAFF; DNA: TGTGCCATCGGGGACAGCCCGAACACTGAAGCTTTCTTT; J: TRBJ1-1; V: TRBV10-3; D: TRBD1; size: -
CDR3: CASSLGRGYFPEAFF; DNA: TGTGCCAGCAGCTTGGGCAGGGGATATTTTCCTGAAGCTTTCTTT; J: TRBJ1-1; V: TRBV5-5; D: -; size: -
CDR3: CASSRMSGGVTGELFF; DNA: TGTGCCAGTAGTAGGATGTCGGGAGGGGTCACCGGGGAGCTGTTTTTT; J: TRBJ2-2; V: TRBV19; D: TRBD2; size: -
CDR3: CATSNPTGVRETQYF; DNA: TGTGCCACCAGCAACCCGACAGGGGTGCGAGAGACCCAGTACTTC; J: TRBJ2-5; V: TRBV15; D: TRBD1; size: -
CDR3: CASSLLAGSAQYF; DNA: TGTGCCAGCAGCTTACTAGCGGGGTCAGCGCAGTATTTT; J: TRBJ2-3; V: TRBV7-2; D: TRBD2; size: -
CDR3: CASSPGTGEFEQYF; DNA: TGTGCCAGCTCACCCGGGACAGGGGAGTTCGAGCAGTACTTC; J: TRBJ2-7; V: TRBV18; D: TRBD1; size: once
CDR3: CAWSQGVNEKLFF; DNA: TGTGCCTGGTCCCAGGGGGTTAATGAAAAACTGTTTTTT; J: TRBJ1-4; V: TRBV30; D: TRBD1; size: -
CDR3: CASSPGQGANEKLFF; DNA: TGTGCCAGCAGCCCAGGACAGGGGGCGAATGAAAAACTGTTTTTT; J: TRBJ1-4; V: TRBV7-9; D: TRBD1; size: -
CDR3: CASSPKRGEDTGELFF; DNA: TGTGCCAGCTCACCAAAACGGGGGGAAGACACCGGGGAGCTGTTTTTT; J: TRBJ2-2; V: TRBV18; D: TRBD2; size: -
CDR3: CASSYGGGGGYEQYF; DNA: TGTGCCAGCAGTTACGGTGGCGGGGGGGGCTACGAGCAGTACTTC; J: TRBJ2-7; V: TRBV6-5; D: TRBD2; size: -
CDR3: CASASGSGSRYEQFF; DNA: TGTGCCAGCGCCTCAGGGAGCGGGAGTAGGTATGAGCAGTTCTTC; J: TRBJ2-1; V: TRBV7-3; D: TRBD2; size: once
CDR3: CASSLGGTVGETQYF; DNA: TGTGCCAGCAGTTTGGGGGGGACGGTGGGAGAGACCCAGTACTTC; J: TRBJ2-5; V: TRBV7-2; D: TRBD2; size: few
CDR3: CASSRGNSGNTIYF; DNA: TGTGCCAGCAGTAGGGGGAACTCTGGAAACACCATATATTTT; J: TRBJ1-3; V: TRBV27; D: -; size: -
CDR3: CASSSSGGNTIYF; DNA: TGTGCCAGCAGCTCCTCCGGGGGAAACACCATATATTTT; J: TRBJ1-3; V: TRBV7-2; D: -; size: -
CDR3: CASSSLGTGSEKLFF; DNA: TGTGCCAGCAGCTCCCTTGGGACCGGGAGTGAAAAACTGTTTTTT; J: TRBJ1-4; V: TRBV7-6; D: -; size: -
CDR3: CASRVGGARAYEQYF; DNA: TGCGCCAGCAGAGTGGGGGGGGCCAGGGCCTACGAGCAGTACTTC; J: TRBJ2-7; V: TRBV5-1; D: -; size: once
CDR3: CASSRGQGTDTQYF; DNA: TGCGCCAGCAGCCGGGGACAGGGAACAGATACGCAGTATTTT; J: TRBJ2-3; V: TRBV4-1; D: TRBD1; size: -
CDR3: CASSQDEGTHTEAFF; DNA: TGCGCCAGCAGCCAAGATGAGGGGACACACACTGAAGCTTTCTTT; J: TRBJ1-1; V: TRBV4-3; D: -; size: -
CDR3: CSVEESSRSGANVLTF; DNA: TGCAGCGTTGAAGAATCGTCCCGCTCTGGGGCCAACGTCCTGACTTTC; J: TRBJ2-6; V: TRBV29-1; D: -; size: -
CDR3: CASSQGTSGADTQYF; DNA: TGTGCCAGCAGCCAAGGGACTAGCGGGGCAGATACGCAGTATTTT; J: TRBJ2-3; V: TRBV16; D: TRBD2; size: -
CDR3: CASSRERGQSYNEQFF; DNA: TGCGCCAGCAGCAGGGAGCGGGGGCAGTCCTACAATGAGCAGTTCTTC; J: TRBJ2-1; V: TRBV5-1; D: TRBD2; size: few
CDR3: CASNRVPNEQFF; DNA: TGTGCCAGCAACAGGGTCCCCAATGAGCAGTTCTTC; J: TRBJ2-1; V: TRBV2; D: -; size: -
CDR3: CASSYSGQGNYGYTF; DNA: TGTGCCAGCAGTTACTCCGGACAGGGGAACTATGGCTACACCTTC; J: TRBJ1-2; V: TRBV6-5; D: TRBD1; size: -
CDR3: CASRREWDTEAFF; DNA: TGTGCCAGCCGGAGGGAATGGGACACTGAAGCTTTCTTT; J: TRBJ1-1; V: TRBV7-3; D: -; size: few
CDR3: CASSSTIAGTGPGELFF; DNA: TGTGCCAGCAGCTCCACCATAGCGGGAACGGGTCCCGGGGAGCTGTTTTTT; J: TRBJ2-2; V: TRBV9; D: TRBD2; size: -
CDR3: CASATQGADYGYTF; DNA: TGTGCCAGCGCCACACAGGGGGCGGACTATGGCTACACCTTC; J: TRBJ1-2; V: TRBV2; D: TRBD1; size: -
CDR3: CASRSGQMWDGYTF; DNA: TGTGCCAGCCGCAGTGGACAGATGTGGGATGGCTACACCTTC; J: TRBJ1-2; V: TRBV4-2; D: -; size: -
CDR3: CASSQVSWREFYNEQFF; DNA: TGCGCCAGCAGCCAAGTCTCCTGGCGGGAATTCTACAATGAGCAGTTCTTC; J: TRBJ2-1; V: TRBV4-3; D: -; size: few
CDR3: CASSLGVSSYNSPLHF; DNA: TGTGCCAGCAGCTTAGGAGTGAGCTCCTATAATTCACCCCTCCACTTT; J: TRBJ1-6; V: TRBV7-2; D: -; size: -
CDR3: CASEVAARTDTQYF; DNA: TGTGCCAGCGAGGTGGCAGCCCGCACAGATACGCAGTATTTT; J: TRBJ2-3; V: TRBV19; D: -; size: -
CDR3: CASIGGWSGNTIYF; DNA: TGTGCCAGCATCGGGGGTTGGTCTGGAAACACCATATATTTT; J: TRBJ1-3; V: TRBV2; D: -; size: -
CDR3: CASSARGTTNEKLFF; DNA: TGTGCCAGCAGCGCAAGGGGGACAACTAATGAAAAATTGTTTTTT; J: TRBJ1-4; V: TRBV5-6; D: -; size: -
CDR3: CASSPRATSMNTEAFF; DNA: TGTGCCAGCAGCCCTCGTGCGACAAGCATGAACACTGAAGCTTTCTTT; J: TRBJ1-1; V: TRBV7-2; D: -; size: -
CDR3: CASSPSGEGKAFF; DNA: TGTGCCAGCAGCCCTTCAGGGGAGGGGAAAGCTTTCTTT; J: TRBJ1-1; V: TRBV7-9; D: -; size: -
CDR3: CAWSVRVEELFF; DNA: TGTGCCTGGAGTGTACGGGTTGAGGAGCTGTTTTTT; J: TRBJ2-2; V: TRBV30; D: -; size: -
CDR3: CASSYSLTDYYGYTF; DNA: TGTGCCAGCAGTTACTCGTTGACGGACTACTATGGCTACACCTTC; J: TRBJ1-2; V: TRBV6-5; D: -; size: -
CDR3: CASIRSRLREGSYNEQFF; DNA: TGTGCCAGCATCCGGTCGAGGTTGCGGGAGGGCTCCTACAATGAGCAGTTCTTC; J: TRBJ2-1; V: TRBV7-9; D: TRBD2; size: -